This T cell receptor (beta chain) came from a study of CD8 T cells in ankylosing spondylitis. This clonotype was recorded many times. TCRdb redid the calling of the 5' RACE reads with MiXCR, one entry per CDR3 protein. The data show 200,000 to 250,000 distinct CDR3 sequences, about 26% seen once. The CDR3 sequence is 17 residues long. The germline V gene encodes CDR1 LGHNA and CDR2 YSLEER. Germline trimming cut 0 bases from V and 4 bases from J; bases unmatched to any gene: 6. The sequenced material came from blood, either unsorted or a sorted T cell fraction (not recorded which). The TCR was taken from a male donor with ankylosing spondylitis or in good health (not recorded which). The chain carries TRBV4-3 and TRBJ2-2, with TRBD2 identical over 9 bases. The CDR3 spells CASSQEQLAGRTGELFF. CDR3 nucleotides: TGCGCCAGCAGCCAAGAGCAGCTAGCGGGACGCACCGGGGAGCTGTTTTTT.